A selection of T cell receptor beta chains follows, all from one sample in a study of cytomegalovirus exposure and HLA in healthy donors. The protocol was immunoSEQ multiplex PCR, while the TCRdb copy is restricted to in-frame clones and leaves out a portion. The data hold 180,000 or so clones, with 75% observed a single time. The sample was PBMCs. The receptors were gathered from a woman aged 40 to 50 in good health and CMV-seropositive. Both conserved end residues are part of each CDR3. Each record gives: clone size, D gene, J gene, V gene, CDR3 DNA, CDR3 protein. D genes are given only for firm matches. Not all rows give a size; the values are once, few, many and, for expanded clones, a class.

few,NA,TRBJ2-3,TRBV19,TGTGCCAGTAACGGGTGGGATACGCAGTATTTT,CASNGWDTQYF
NA,NA,TRBJ1-5,TRBV4-2,TGTGCCAGCAGCCAAGATAGCGCAGGGGCCTATCAGCCCCAGCATTTT,CASSQDSAGAYQPQHF
few,NA,TRBJ1-5,TRBV2,TGTGCCAGCAGTGCACGGAGGGATTGGCAGCCCCAGCATTTT,CASSARRDWQPQHF
few,NA,TRBJ1-5,TRBV18,TGTGCCAGCTCACCCACGAGGGTAAGAGGTAACAATCAGCCCCAGCATTTT,CASSPTRVRGNNQPQHF
NA,TRBD2,TRBJ2-2,TRBV6-5,TGTGCCAGCACCGGGAGGGACACCGGGGAGCTGTTTTTT,CASTGRDTGELFF
NA,TRBD2,TRBJ2-3,TRBV7-8,TGTGCCAGCTCCTCGGGCACTAGCGGGAGGGCCAGGGATCAGGATACGCAGTATTTT,CASSSGTSGRARDQDTQYF
few,TRBD1,TRBJ1-2,TRBV19,TGTGCCAGTAGTAAACAGGGGACGCGGTCCTATGGCTACACCTTC,CASSKQGTRSYGYTF
NA,NA,TRBJ2-7,TRBV6-6,TGTGCCAGCAGTTATACGGCGGACTTCGTCTACGAGCAGTACTTC,CASSYTADFVYEQYF
NA,TRBD1,TRBJ2-7,TRBV29-1,TGCAGCGTAGAACAGGGGGCTGGGGAGCAGTACTTC,CSVEQGAGEQYF
NA,TRBD2,TRBJ2-5,TRBV7-2,TGTGCCAGCAGCTTCAGACGGGGGGTGGAGACCCAGTACTTC,CASSFRRGVETQYF